This T cell receptor (beta chain) was recovered during a study of cytomegalovirus exposure and HLA in healthy donors. The germline V gene encodes CDR1 LNHDA and CDR2 SQIVND (reference sequence). This CDR3 has 14 residues. Trimming took off 3 bases at V and 1 base at J, with 9 bases between the two ends. PCR employed 60 Vbeta and 13 Jbeta primers. The protocol was immunoSEQ multiplex PCR, while the TCRdb copy is restricted to in-frame clones and leaves out a portion. This table has some 99,000 clones, about 80% appearing once. Remarks on this clone: Its antigen is not known.

Study-wide findings and caveats: Indistinguishable V segments such as TRBV6-2 and TRBV6-3 were excluded.

Source material: PBMCs. The J gene is TRBJ1-1, the V gene TRBV19; maybe TRBD1 (5 bases). The sequence was obtained from a woman between 45 and 60 years old in good health and CMV-seropositive. The DNA for the CDR3 is TGTGCCAGTAGTATCCCCCAGGGGAACACTGAAGCTTTCTTT. Translating it yields CASSIPQGNTEAFF. Full variable domain (remainder filled in from reference TRBV19 and TRBJ1-1): DGGITQSPKYLFRKEGQNVTLSCEQNLNHDAMYWYRQDPGQGLRLIYYSQIVNDFQKGDIAEGYSVSREKKESFPLTVTSAQKNPTAFYLCASSIPQGNTEAFFGQGTRLTVV.